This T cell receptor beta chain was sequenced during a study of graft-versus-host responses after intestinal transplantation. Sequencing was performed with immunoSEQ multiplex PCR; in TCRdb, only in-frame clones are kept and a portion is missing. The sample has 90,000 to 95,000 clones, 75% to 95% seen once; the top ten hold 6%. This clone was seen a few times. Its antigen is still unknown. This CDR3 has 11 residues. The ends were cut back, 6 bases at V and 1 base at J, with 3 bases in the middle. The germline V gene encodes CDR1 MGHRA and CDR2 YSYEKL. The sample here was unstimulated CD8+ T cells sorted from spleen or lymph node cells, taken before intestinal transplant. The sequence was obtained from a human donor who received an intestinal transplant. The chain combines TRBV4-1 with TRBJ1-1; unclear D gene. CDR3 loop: CASRENTEAFF. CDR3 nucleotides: TGCGCCAGCAGGGAGAACACTGAAGCTTTCTTT.